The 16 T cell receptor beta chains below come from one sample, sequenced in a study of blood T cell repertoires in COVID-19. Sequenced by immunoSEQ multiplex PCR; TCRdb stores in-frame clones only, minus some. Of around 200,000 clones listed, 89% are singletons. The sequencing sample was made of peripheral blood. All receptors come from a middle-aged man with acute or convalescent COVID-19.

CDR3 sequence reads: CASSLPGRTTLNGYTF. The DNA of the CDR3 is TGCGCCAGCAGCTTGCCAGGGCGTACCACCTTGAATGGCTACACCTTC. The V and J genes are TRBV5-1 and TRBJ1-2; D perhaps matches TRBD1 (5 bases). The germline gives CDR1 SGHRS, CDR2 YFSETQ. The CDR3 runs 16 residues. V lost 1 base and J lost 6, with 19 bases in between.

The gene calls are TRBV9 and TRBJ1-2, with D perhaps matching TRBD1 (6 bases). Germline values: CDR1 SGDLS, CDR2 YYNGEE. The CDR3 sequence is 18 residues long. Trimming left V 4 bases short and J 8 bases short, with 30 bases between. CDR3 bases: TGTGCCAGCAGCCCCTATTCGGGTGGAACAGGGATAGTACACGGCTACACCTTC. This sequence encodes CASSPYSGGTGIVHGYTF.

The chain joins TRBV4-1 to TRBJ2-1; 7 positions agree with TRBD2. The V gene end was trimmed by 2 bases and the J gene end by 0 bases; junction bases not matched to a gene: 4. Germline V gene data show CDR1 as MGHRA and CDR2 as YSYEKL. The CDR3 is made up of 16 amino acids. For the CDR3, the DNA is TGCGCCAGCAGCCAAATAACTAGCGCCTCCTACAATGAGCAGTTCTTC. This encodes CASSQITSASYNEQFF.

DNA of the CDR3: TGTGCCAGCAGTGAGGGACAGGGGTTTAATTCACCCCTCCACTTT. Amino acids: CASSEGQGFNSPLHF. J is TRBJ1-6 and V is TRBV6-1; 10 nucleotides match TRBD1. This CDR3 spans 15 amino acids. Germline CDR1 is MNHNS and CDR2 is SASEGT. V dropped 3 bases and J dropped 6; count of bases not matched to a gene: 2.

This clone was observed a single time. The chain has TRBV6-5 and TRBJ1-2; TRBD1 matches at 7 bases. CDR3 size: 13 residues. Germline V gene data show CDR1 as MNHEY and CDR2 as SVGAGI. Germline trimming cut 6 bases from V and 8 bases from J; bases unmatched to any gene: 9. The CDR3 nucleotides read TGTGCCAGCAGCCCAGACAGGGTATTCGGCTACACCTTC. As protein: CASSPDRVFGYTF.

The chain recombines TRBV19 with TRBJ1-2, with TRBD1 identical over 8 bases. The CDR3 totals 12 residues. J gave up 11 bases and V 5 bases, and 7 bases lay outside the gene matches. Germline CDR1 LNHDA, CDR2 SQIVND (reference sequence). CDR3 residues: CASSPKQGEYTF. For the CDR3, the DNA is TGTGCCAGTAGTCCCAAACAGGGGGAGTACACCTTC.

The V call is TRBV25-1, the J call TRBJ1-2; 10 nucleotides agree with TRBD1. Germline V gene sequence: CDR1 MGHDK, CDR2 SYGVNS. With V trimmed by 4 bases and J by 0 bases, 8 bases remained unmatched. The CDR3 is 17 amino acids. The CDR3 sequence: CASSGRDRGLTNYGYTF. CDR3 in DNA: TGTGCCAGCAGTGGCCGGGACAGGGGCTTGACTAACTATGGCTACACCTTC.

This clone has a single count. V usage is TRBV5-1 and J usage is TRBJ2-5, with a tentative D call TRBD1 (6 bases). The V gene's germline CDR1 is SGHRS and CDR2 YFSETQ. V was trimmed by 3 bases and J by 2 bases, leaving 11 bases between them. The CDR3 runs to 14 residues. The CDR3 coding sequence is TGCGCCAGCAGCTCCAATACAGGGCAAGAGACCCAGTACTTC. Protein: CASSSNTGQETQYF.

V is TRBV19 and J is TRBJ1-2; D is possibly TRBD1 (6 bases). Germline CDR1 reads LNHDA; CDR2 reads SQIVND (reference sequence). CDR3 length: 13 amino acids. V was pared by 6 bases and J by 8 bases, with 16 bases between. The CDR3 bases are TGTGCCAGTAGCCCTTACAGGGTGCGGGGCTACACCTTC. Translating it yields CASSPYRVRGYTF.

Here the CDR3 reads CASSPSRTDTQYF. The CDR3 region has the DNA TGTGCCAGCAGTCCTTCGAGGACAGATACGCAGTATTTT. The chain uses TRBV7-3 and TRBJ2-3; D uncertain. Trimming removed 6 bases at V and 3 bases at J, with 10 bases between. Germline loops: CDR1 SGHTA, CDR2 FQGTGA. The CDR3 totals 13 residues.

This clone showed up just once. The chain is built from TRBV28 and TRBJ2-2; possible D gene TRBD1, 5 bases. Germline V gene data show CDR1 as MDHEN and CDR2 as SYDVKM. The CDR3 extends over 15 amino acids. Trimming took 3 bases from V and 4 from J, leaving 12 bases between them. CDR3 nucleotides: TGTGCCAGCAGTTTTCTAGACAGACTCACCGGGGAGCTGTTTTTT. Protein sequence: CASSFLDRLTGELFF.

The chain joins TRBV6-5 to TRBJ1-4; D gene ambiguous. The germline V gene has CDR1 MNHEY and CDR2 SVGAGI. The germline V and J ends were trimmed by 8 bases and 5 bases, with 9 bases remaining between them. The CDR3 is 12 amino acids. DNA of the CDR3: TGTGCCAGCCGAAGCGGGAATGAAAAACTGTTTTTT. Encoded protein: CASRSGNEKLFF.

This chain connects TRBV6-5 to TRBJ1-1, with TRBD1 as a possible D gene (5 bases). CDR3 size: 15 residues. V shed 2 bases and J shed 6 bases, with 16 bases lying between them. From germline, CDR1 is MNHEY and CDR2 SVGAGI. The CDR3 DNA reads TGTGCCAGCAGTTACCCGAGTCGGGGGATCTCTGAAGCTTTCTTT. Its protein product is CASSYPSRGISEAFF.

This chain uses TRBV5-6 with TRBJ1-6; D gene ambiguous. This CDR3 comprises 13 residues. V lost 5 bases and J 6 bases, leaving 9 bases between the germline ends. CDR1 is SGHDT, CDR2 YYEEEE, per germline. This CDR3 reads CASRGLPNSPLHF. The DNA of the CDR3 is TGTGCCAGCAGGGGCCTCCCTAATTCACCCCTCCACTTT.

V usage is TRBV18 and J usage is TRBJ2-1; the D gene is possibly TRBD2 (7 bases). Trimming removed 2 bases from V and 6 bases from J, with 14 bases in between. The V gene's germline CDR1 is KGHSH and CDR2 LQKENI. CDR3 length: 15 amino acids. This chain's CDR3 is CASSPRGGLTNEQFF. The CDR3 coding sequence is TGTGCCAGCTCACCAAGGGGGGGCCTTACCAATGAGCAGTTCTTC.

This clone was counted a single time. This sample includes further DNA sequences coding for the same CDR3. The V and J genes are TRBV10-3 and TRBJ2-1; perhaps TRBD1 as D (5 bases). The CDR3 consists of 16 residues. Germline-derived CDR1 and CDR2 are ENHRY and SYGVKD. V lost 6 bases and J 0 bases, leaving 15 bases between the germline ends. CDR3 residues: CAISDGHLSSYNEQFF. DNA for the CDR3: TGTGCCATCAGCGACGGACACCTGAGCTCCTACAATGAGCAGTTCTTC.